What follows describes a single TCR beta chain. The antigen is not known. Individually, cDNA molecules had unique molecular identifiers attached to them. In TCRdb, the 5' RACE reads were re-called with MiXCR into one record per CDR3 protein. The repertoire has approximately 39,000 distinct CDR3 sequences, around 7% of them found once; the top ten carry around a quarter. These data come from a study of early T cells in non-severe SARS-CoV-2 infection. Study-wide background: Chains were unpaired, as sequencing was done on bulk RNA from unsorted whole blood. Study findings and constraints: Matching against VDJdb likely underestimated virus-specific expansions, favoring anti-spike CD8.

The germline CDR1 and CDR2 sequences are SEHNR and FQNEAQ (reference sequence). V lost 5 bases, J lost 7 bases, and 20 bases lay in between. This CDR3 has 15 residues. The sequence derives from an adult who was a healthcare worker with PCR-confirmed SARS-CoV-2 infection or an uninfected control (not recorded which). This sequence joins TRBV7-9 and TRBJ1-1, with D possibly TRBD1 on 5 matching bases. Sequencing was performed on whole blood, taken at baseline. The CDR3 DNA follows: TGTGCCAGCAGCCCCGACCCCGGACACTCGGGTGAAGCTTTCTTT. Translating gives CASSPDPGHSGEAFF.